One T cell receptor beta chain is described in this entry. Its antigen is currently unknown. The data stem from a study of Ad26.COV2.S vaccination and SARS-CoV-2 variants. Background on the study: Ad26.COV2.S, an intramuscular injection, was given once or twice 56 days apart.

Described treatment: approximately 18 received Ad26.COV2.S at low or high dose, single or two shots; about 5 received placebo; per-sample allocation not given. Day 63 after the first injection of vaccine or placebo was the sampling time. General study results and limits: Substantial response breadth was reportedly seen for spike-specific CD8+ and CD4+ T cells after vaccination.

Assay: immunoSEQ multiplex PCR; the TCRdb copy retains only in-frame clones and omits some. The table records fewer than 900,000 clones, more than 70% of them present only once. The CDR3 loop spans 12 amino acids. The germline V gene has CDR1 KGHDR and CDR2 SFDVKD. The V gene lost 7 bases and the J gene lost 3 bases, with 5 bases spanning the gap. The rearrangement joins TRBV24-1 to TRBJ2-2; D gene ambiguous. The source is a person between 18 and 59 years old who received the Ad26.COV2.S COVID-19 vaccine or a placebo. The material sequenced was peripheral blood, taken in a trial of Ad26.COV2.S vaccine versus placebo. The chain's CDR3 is CATSPHTGELFF. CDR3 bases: TGTGCCACCAGCCCACACACCGGGGAGCTGTTTTTT.